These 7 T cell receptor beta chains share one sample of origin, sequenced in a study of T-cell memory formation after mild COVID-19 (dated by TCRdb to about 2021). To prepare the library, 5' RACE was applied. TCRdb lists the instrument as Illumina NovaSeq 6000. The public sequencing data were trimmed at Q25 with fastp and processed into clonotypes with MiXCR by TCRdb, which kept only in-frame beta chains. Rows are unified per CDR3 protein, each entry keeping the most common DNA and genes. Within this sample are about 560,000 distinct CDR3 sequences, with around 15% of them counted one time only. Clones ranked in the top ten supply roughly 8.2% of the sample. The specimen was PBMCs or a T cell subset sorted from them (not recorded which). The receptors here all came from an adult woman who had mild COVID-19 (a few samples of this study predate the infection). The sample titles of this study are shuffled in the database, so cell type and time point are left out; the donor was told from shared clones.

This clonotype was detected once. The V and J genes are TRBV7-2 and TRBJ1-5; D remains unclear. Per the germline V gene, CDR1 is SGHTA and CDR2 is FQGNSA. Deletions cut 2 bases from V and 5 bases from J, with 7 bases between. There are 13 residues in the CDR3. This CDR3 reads CASSLSLHQPQHF. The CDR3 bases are TGTGCCAGCAGCTTAAGCCTCCATCAGCCCCAGCATTTT.

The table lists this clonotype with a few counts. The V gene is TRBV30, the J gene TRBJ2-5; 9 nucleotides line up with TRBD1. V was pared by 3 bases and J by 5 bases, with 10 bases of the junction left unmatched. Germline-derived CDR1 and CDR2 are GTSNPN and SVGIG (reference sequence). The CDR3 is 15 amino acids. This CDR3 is CAWSQTGGRGETQYF. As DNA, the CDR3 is TGTGCCTGGAGCCAAACAGGGGGCCGAGGGGAGACCCAGTACTTC.

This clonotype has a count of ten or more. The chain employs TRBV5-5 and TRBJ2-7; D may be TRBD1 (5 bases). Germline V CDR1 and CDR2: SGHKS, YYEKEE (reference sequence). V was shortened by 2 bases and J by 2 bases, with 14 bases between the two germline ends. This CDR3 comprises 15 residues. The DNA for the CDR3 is TGTGCCAGCAGCTTTCTTGACAGTGATGCCTACGAGCAGTACTTC. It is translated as CASSFLDSDAYEQYF.

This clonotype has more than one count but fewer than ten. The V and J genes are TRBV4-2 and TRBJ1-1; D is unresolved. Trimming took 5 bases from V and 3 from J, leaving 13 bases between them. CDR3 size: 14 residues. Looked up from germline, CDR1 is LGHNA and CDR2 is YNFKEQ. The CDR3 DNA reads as TGTGCCAGCAGCTCAACATGGGGAGACACTGAAGCTTTCTTT. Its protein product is CASSSTWGDTEAFF.

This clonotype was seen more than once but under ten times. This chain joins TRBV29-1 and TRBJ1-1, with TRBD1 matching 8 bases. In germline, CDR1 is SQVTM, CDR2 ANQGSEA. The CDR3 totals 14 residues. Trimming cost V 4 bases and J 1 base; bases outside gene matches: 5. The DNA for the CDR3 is TGCAGCGTTGGGCCCGGGACAGGGAACACTGAAGCTTTCTTT. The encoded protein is CSVGPGTGNTEAFF. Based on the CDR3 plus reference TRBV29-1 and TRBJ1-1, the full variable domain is SAVISQKPSRDICQRGTSLTIQCQVDSQVTMMFWYRQQPGQSLTLIATANQGSEATYESGFVIDKFPISRPNLTFSTLTVSNMSPEDSSIYLCSVGPGTGNTEAFFGQGTRLTVV.

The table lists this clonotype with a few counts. CDR3 residues: CASSYPTENTEAFF. The CDR3 DNA sequence: TGTGCCAGCAGTTACCCGACCGAGAACACTGAAGCTTTCTTT. The chain employs TRBV6-2 or TRBV6-3 and TRBJ1-1; D ambiguous. The germline V gene encodes CDR1 MNHEY and CDR2 SVGEGT. The CDR3 totals 14 residues. V gave up 2 bases and J gave up 1 base, with 8 bases separating them.

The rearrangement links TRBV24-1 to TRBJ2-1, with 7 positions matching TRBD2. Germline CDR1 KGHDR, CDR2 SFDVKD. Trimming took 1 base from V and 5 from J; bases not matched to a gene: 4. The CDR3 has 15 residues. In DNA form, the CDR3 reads TGTGCCACCAGTGATTTTCCAGCGGGGAACAATGAGCAGTTCTTC. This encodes CATSDFPAGNNEQFF.